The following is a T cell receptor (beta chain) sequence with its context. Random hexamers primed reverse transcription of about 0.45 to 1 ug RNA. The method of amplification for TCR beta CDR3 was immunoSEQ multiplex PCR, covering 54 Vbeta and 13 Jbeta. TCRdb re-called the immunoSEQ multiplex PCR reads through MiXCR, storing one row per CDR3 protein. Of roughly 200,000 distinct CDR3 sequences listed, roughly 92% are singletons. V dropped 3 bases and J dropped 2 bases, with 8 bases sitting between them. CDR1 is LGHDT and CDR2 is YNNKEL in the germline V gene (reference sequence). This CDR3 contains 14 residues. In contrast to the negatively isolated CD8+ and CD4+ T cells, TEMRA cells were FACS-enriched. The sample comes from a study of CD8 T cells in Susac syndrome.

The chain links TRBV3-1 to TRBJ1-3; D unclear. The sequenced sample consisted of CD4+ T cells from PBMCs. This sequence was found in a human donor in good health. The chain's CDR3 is CASSQIQTGNTIYF. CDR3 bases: TGTGCCAGCAGCCAGATACAGACTGGAAACACCATATATTTT.